The 2 T cell receptor beta chains reported below all come from one sample, sequenced in a study of blood T cell repertoires in COVID-19. Using immunoSEQ multiplex PCR, the repertoire was profiled, and TCRdb retains in-frame clones only, with some absent. The sample consists of 250,000 to 300,000 clones, 89% of them appearing once. Material: peripheral blood. The source of these receptors is a woman between 40 and 55 years old who had recovered from COVID-19.

V gene TRBV15 combines with J gene TRBJ2-7, with 7 bases aligning to TRBD2. The CDR3 is made up of 18 amino acids. Germline trimming cut 0 bases from V and 3 bases from J; bases unmatched to any gene: 14. The germline gives CDR1 LNHNV, CDR2 YYDKDF (reference sequence). The CDR3 DNA sequence: TGTGCCACCAGCAGAGATGTGGGAGGGCCGGTTAGTGGCTACGAGCAGTACTTC. This translates into CATSRDVGGPVSGYEQYF.

The V gene is TRBV18, the J gene TRBJ2-3; the match to TRBD2 covers 11 bases. Losses at the gene ends were 1 base for V and 2 bases for J; bases not matched to a gene: 8. This CDR3 is 18 amino acids long. Germline CDR1 is KGHSH and CDR2 is LQKENI. This CDR3 reads CASSPQLAGDSHTDTQYF. CDR3 nucleotides: TGTGCCAGCTCACCACAACTAGCGGGAGACTCCCACACAGATACGCAGTATTTT.